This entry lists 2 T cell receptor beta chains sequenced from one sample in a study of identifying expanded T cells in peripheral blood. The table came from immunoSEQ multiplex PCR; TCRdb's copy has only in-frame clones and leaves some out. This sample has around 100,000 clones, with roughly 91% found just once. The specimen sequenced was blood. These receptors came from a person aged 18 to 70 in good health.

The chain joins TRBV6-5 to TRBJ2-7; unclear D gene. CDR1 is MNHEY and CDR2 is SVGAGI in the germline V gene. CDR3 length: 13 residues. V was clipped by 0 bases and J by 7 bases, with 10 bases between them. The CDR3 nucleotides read TGTGCCAGCAGTTACTCGGTTGCGTGGGAGCAGTACTTC. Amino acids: CASSYSVAWEQYF.

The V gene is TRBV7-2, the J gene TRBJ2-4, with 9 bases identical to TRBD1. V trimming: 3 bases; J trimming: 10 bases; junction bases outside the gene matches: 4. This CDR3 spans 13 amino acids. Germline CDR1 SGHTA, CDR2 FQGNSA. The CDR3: CASSFRQGGIQYF. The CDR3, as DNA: TGTGCCAGCAGCTTTAGACAGGGGGGGATTCAGTACTTC.